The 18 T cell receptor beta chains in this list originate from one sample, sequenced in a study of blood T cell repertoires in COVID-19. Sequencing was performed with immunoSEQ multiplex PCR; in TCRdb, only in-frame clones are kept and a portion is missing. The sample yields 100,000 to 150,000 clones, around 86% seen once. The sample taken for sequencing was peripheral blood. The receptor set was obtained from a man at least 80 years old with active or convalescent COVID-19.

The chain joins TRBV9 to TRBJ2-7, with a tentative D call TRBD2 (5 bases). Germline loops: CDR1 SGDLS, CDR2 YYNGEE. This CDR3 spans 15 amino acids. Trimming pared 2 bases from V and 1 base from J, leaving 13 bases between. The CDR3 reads CASSVGVIGSYEQYF. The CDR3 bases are TGTGCCAGCAGCGTCGGGGTTATCGGATCCTACGAGCAGTACTTC.

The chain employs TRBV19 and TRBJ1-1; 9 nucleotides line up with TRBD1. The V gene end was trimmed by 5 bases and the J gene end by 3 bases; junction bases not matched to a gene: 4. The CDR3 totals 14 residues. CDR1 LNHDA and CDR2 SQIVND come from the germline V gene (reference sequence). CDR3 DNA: TGTGCCAGTAGTGTACAGGGGGCGGACACTGAAGCTTTCTTT. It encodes CASSVQGADTEAFF.

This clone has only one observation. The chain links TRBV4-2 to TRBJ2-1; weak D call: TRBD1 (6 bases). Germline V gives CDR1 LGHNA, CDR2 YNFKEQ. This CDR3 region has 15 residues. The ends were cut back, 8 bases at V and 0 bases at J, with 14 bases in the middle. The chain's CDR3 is CASARDTNSYNEQFF. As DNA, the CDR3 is TGTGCCAGCGCCCGGGACACCAACTCCTACAATGAGCAGTTCTTC.

In nucleotides, the CDR3 is TGTGCCAGCAGCCTTCTGGGGACTGCGAAGTTCTTC. Encoded protein: CASSLLGTAKFF. The chain employs TRBV7-3 and TRBJ2-1, with D possibly TRBD2 on 6 matching bases. The CDR3 length is 12 residues. Germline lookup yields CDR1 SGHTA and CDR2 FQGTGA. Between the trimmed V and J ends, which lost 5 bases and 14 bases, there was a span of 16 bases.

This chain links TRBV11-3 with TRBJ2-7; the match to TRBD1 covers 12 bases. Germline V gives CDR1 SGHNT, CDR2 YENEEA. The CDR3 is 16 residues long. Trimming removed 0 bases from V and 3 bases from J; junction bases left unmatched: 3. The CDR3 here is CASSLDGTGGIYEQYF. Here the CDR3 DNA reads TGTGCCAGCAGCTTAGACGGGACAGGGGGCATCTACGAGCAGTACTTC.

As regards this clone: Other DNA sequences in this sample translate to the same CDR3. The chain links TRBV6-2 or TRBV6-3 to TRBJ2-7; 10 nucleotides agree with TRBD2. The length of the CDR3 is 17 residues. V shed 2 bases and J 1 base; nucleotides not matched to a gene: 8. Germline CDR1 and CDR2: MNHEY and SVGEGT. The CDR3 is CASSYPLTSGPSYEQYF. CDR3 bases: TGTGCCAGCAGTTACCCCTTGACTAGCGGGCCATCCTACGAGCAGTACTTC.

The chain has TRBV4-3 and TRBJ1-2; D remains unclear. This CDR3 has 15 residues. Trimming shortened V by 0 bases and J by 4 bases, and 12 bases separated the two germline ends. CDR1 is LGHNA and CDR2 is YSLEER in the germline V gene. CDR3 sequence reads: CASSQDQEGSYGYTF. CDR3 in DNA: TGCGCCAGCAGCCAAGATCAGGAGGGTAGCTATGGCTACACCTTC.

CDR3 DNA sequence: TGTGCCAGCACCCCGACAGGGACCTACGAGCAGTACTTC. This gives the protein CASTPTGTYEQYF. V gene TRBV2 combines with J gene TRBJ2-7; TRBD1 aligns across 7 bases. CDR1 and CDR2 (germline): SNHLY, FYNNEI. The CDR3 runs 13 residues. With V trimmed by 7 bases and J by 2 bases, 5 bases remained unmatched.

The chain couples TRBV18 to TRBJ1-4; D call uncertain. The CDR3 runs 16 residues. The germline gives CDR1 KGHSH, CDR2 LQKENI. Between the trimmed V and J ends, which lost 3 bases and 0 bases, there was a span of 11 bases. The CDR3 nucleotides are TGTGCCAGCTCACCGTCTTATTCTGCAACTAATGAAAAACTGTTTTTT. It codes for CASSPSYSATNEKLFF.

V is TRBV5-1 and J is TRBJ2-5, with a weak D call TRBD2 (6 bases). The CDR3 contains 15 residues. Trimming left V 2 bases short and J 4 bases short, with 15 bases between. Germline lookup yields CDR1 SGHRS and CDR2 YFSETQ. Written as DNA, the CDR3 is TGCGCCAGCAGCTTAGGAGGGATGGCCAGAGAGACCCAGTACTTC. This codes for CASSLGGMARETQYF.

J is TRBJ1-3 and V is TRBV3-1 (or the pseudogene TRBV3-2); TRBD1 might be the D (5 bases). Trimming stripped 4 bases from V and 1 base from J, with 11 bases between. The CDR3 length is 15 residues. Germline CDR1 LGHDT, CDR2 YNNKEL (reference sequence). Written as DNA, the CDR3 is TGTGCCAGCAGCCCCCGACAGATATCTGGAAACACCATATATTTT. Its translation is CASSPRQISGNTIYF.

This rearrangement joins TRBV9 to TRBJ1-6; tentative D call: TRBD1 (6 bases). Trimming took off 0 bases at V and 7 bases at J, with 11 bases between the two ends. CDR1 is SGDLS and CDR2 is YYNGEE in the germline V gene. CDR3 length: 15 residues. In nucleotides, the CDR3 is TGTGCCAGCAGCGTAGATGGGGGCCTGAATTCACCCCTCCACTTT. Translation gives CASSVDGGLNSPLHF.

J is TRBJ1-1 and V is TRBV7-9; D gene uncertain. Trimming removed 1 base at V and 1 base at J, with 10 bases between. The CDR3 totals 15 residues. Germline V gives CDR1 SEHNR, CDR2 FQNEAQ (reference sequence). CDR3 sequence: CASSLGMVRNTEAFF. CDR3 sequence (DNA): TGTGCCAGCAGCTTAGGTATGGTCAGGAACACTGAAGCTTTCTTT.

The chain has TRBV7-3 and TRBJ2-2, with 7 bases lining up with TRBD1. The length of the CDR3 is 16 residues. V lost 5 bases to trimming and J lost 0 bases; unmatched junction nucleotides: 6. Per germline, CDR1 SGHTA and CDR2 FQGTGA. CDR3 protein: CASSPGTVSNTGELFF. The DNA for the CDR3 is TGTGCCAGCAGCCCCGGGACAGTATCGAACACCGGGGAGCTGTTTTTT.

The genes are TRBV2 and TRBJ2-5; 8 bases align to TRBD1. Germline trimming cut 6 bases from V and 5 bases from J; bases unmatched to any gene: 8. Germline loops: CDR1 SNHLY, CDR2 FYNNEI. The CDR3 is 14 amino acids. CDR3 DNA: TGTGCCAGCAGCACAGCTCAGGGGGCCGAGACCCAGTACTTC. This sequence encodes CASSTAQGAETQYF.

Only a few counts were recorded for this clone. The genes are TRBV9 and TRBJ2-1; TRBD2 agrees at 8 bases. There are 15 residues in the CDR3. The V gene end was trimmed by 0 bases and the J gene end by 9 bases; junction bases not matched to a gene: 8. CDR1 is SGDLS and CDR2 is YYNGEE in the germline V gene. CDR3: CASSVEAGGGGEQFF. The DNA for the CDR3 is TGTGCCAGCAGCGTAGAGGCGGGAGGAGGTGGTGAGCAGTTCTTC.

CDR3 region: CASRMTSGRNEQFF. CDR3 DNA: TGTGCCAGCAGGATGACTAGCGGGAGAAATGAGCAGTTCTTC. The chain combines TRBV2 with TRBJ2-1; 12 nucleotides line up with TRBD2. The germline V gene has CDR1 SNHLY and CDR2 FYNNEI. After removal of 6 bases from V and 7 bases from J, the junction contained 4 bases not matched to a gene. The CDR3 loop spans 14 amino acids.

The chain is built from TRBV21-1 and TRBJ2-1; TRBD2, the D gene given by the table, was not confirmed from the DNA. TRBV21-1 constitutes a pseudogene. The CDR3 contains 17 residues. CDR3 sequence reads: CASSNWERGASYNEQFF. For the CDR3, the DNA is TGTGCCAGCAGCAACTGGGAGCGGGGGGCCTCCTACAATGAGCAGTTCTTC.